These T cell receptor beta chains were read from a single sample in a study of blood T cell repertoires in COVID-19. Libraries were prepared by immunoSEQ multiplex PCR; TCRdb keeps only in-frame clonotypes and omits some of them. The data contain approximately 150,000 clones, approximately 91% of them singletons. Specimen: peripheral blood. The receptor set was obtained from a man between 18 and 29 years old with COVID-19, enrolled during active disease. CDR3s include the opening cysteine and the closing phenylalanine or tryptophan. D genes are given only for firm matches. Clone size, where shown, is once, few, many, or a class for clones that have expanded.

>15|TRBD2|TRBV28|.|TRBJ2-3
CASIPPSGAFHTQYF
TGTGCCAGCATCCCCCCAAGCGGGGCTTTCCATACGCAGTATTTT
>15|TRBD2|TRBV5-1|.|TRBJ2-7
CASSLTSGSSYEQYF
TGCGCCAGCAGCTTGACTAGCGGGTCCTCCTACGAGCAGTACTTC
>14|TRBD2|TRBV5-1|.|TRBJ2-1
CASSLRTSDNEQFF
TGCGCCAGCAGCTTGCGGACTAGCGACAATGAGCAGTTCTTC
>17|.|TRBV9|once|TRBJ2-2
CASSVEAGVSNTGELFF
TGTGCCAGCAGCGTGGAGGCAGGGGTATCGAACACCGGGGAGCTGTTTTTT
>14|.|TRBV28|.|TRBJ2-7
CASSLSGRGYEQYF
TGTGCCAGCAGTTTATCGGGCAGGGGCTACGAGCAGTACTTC
>16|.|TRBV13|.|TRBJ1-1
CASSLRVGGLGTEAFF
TGTGCCAGCAGCTTACGCGTGGGCGGGCTAGGGACTGAAGCTTTCTTT
>17|.|TRBV5-1|.|TRBJ2-4
CASSLTAGRGDKNIQYF
TGCGCCAGCAGCTTGACGGCAGGGAGGGGGGACAAAAACATTCAGTACTTC
>14|.|TRBV13|once|TRBJ2-5
CASSSNHREETQYF
TGTGCCAGCAGCTCGAACCACAGGGAAGAGACCCAGTACTTC
>21|TRBD2|TRBV24-1|once|TRBJ2-1
CATSDGTASGRAGGGRNEQFF
TGTGCCACCTCAGACGGGACCGCTAGCGGGAGGGCCGGAGGAGGGCGGAATGAGCAGTTCTTC
>16|TRBD2|TRBV28|.|TRBJ2-2
CASDPGLAGGTGELFF
TGTGCCAGCGACCCGGGACTAGCGGGAGGCACCGGGGAGCTGTTTTTT
>17|.|TRBV5-8|once|TRBJ1-2
CASSLVVRQRGVYGYTF
TGTGCCAGCAGCTTGGTCGTCCGGCAGCGGGGGGTCTATGGCTACACCTTC
>17|.|TRBV7-8|.|TRBJ1-3
CASSLVPGVSSGNTIYF
TGTGCCAGCAGCTTAGTCCCAGGTGTAAGCTCTGGAAACACCATATATTTT
>16|TRBD1|TRBV7-9|.|TRBJ2-7
CASSHQKGQGAREQYF
TGTGCCAGCAGCCACCAAAAGGGACAGGGGGCTCGCGAGCAGTACTTC
>14|TRBD1|TRBV4-2|once|TRBJ1-1
CASRKTGANTEAFF
TGTGCCAGCCGAAAGACAGGGGCGAACACTGAAGCTTTCTTT
>16|TRBD2|TRBV11-1|.|TRBJ2-1
CASSSGTSGRYNEQFF
TGTGCCAGCAGCTCCGGGACTAGCGGGAGATACAATGAGCAGTTCTTC
>13|.|TRBV19|.|TRBJ2-1
CASSWDFPNEQFF
TGTGCCAGTAGTTGGGACTTCCCAAATGAGCAGTTCTTC
>15|TRBD2|TRBV5-6|.|TRBJ2-1
CASSWTSGPYNEQFF
TGTGCCAGCAGTTGGACTAGCGGGCCCTACAATGAGCAGTTCTTC
>15|TRBD2|TRBV5-1|.|TRBJ2-2
CASSLTASGTGELFF
TGCGCCAGCAGCTTGACGGCTAGCGGAACCGGGGAGCTGTTTTTT
>12|.|TRBV5-1|.|TRBJ2-7
CASSYGQYEQYF
TGCGCCAGCAGCTACGGACAGTACGAGCAGTACTTC
>13|.|TRBV27|.|TRBJ2-7
CASSLSSIHEQYF
TGTGCCAGCAGTTTAAGTAGTATCCACGAGCAGTACTTC
>17|TRBD1|TRBV28|.|TRBJ1-3
CASSSPDRTDTGNTIYF
TGTGCCAGCAGCTCTCCGGACAGGACCGATACTGGAAACACCATATATTTT
>16|TRBD1|TRBV27|.|TRBJ2-1
CASSAAWGQGYNEQFF
TGTGCCAGCAGTGCAGCATGGGGACAGGGTTACAATGAGCAGTTCTTC
>16|.|TRBV27|once|TRBJ2-7
CASSPSLGGRVYEQYF
TGTGCCAGCAGTCCTTCCTTGGGGGGGCGCGTCTACGAGCAGTACTTC
>16|TRBD1|TRBV9|once|TRBJ2-1
CASSVSGTVATSVQFF
TGTGCCAGCAGCGTATCGGGGACAGTGGCAACAAGTGTGCAGTTCTTC
>14|.|TRBV28|.|TRBJ1-2
CASSFIRGNYGYTF
TGTGCCAGCAGTTTTATCAGGGGAAACTATGGCTACACCTTC
>15|.|TRBV11-2|few|TRBJ1-1
CASSSYQGPNTEAFF
TGTGCCAGCAGCTCATATCAGGGGCCCAACACTGAAGCTTTCTTT
>14|.|TRBV9|once|TRBJ1-1
CASSVGGAATEAFF
TGTGCCAGCAGCGTCGGGGGGGCGGCCACTGAAGCTTTCTTT
>14|TRBD1|TRBV4-1|once|TRBJ1-5
CASSPLDRVQPQHF
TGCGCCAGCAGCCCACTGGACAGGGTTCAGCCCCAGCATTTT
>16|TRBD1|TRBV5-6|.|TRBJ1-4
CASSFPTGQANEKLFF
TGTGCCAGCAGCTTCCCCACGGGACAGGCGAATGAAAAACTGTTTTTT
>15|TRBD2|TRBV7-2|.|TRBJ2-7
CASSPLGRSFYEQYF
TGTGCCAGCAGCCCCCTCGGGAGGAGTTTCTACGAGCAGTACTTC
>13|TRBD1|TRBV5-1|.|TRBJ1-4
CASSPTGSEKLLF
TGCGCCAGCAGCCCGACAGGGTCCGAAAAACTGCTTTTT
>16|TRBD2|TRBV5-4|.|TRBJ2-1
CASSYAGTNSYNEQFF
TGTGCCAGCAGCTACGCCGGGACTAACTCCTACAATGAGCAGTTCTTC
>14|.|TRBV10-3|few|TRBJ1-1
CAIRPRDTNTEAFF
TGTGCCATCAGGCCCCGGGACACGAACACTGAAGCTTTCTTT
>15|.|TRBV30|.|TRBJ1-2
CASTGRQGGNYGYTF
TGTGCCTCCACTGGGCGGCAGGGCGGTAACTATGGCTACACCTTC
>15|.|TRBV5-6|.|TRBJ1-3
CASSWTANFGNTIYF
TGTGCCAGCAGCTGGACAGCGAACTTCGGAAACACCATATATTTT
>18|TRBD2|TRBV24-1|.|TRBJ2-3
CATSAVRRPSGRTDTQYF
TGTGCCACCAGTGCCGTAAGGCGGCCTAGCGGGAGAACAGATACGCAGTATTTT
>13|.|TRBV28|.|TRBJ2-7
CASSFARYYEQYF
TGTGCCAGCAGTTTTGCTAGATACTACGAGCAGTACTTC
>17|TRBD1|TRBV14|.|TRBJ1-3
CASRGTGLPNSGNTIYF
TGTGCCAGCAGGGGGACAGGCCTTCCTAACTCTGGAAACACCATATATTTT
>16|TRBD1|TRBV10-3|.|TRBJ1-1
CAISEGDRDPYTEAFF
TGTGCCATCAGTGAGGGTGACAGGGATCCTTACACTGAAGCTTTCTTT
>18|.|TRBV4-3|many|TRBJ2-2
CASSQGDVGTQNTGELFF
TGCGCCAGCAGCCAAGGGGACGTCGGGACTCAGAACACCGGGGAGCTGTTTTTT
>14|.|TRBV28|.|TRBJ1-2
CASSSRTEVRGYTF
TGTGCCAGCAGTTCCCGGACAGAGGTCCGTGGCTACACCTTC
>13|TRBD2|TRBV5-1|.|TRBJ2-5
CASSRGLGETQYF
TGCGCCAGCAGCCGCGGACTAGGAGAGACCCAGTACTTC
>16|TRBD1|TRBV28|.|TRBJ1-6
CASSLVDRDENSPLHF
TGTGCCAGCAGTTTAGTCGACAGGGATGAAAATTCACCCCTCCACTTT
>16|.|TRBV21-1|once|TRBJ1-1
CASSKGDRVRNTEAFF
TGTGCCAGCAGCAAAGGGGACAGGGTTCGTAACACTGAAGCTTTCTTT
>16|TRBD2|TRBV7-8|.|TRBJ2-1
CASSLVLADSYNEQFF
TGTGCCAGCAGCTTAGTGCTAGCGGACTCCTACAATGAGCAGTTCTTC
>12|.|TRBV2|.|TRBJ1-2
CASSGGDYGYTF
TGTGCCAGCAGTGGGGGAGACTATGGCTACACCTTC
>14|TRBD2|TRBV9|.|TRBJ2-7
CASSVGAGAWEQYF
TGTGCCAGCAGCGTAGGAGCGGGAGCGTGGGAGCAGTACTTC